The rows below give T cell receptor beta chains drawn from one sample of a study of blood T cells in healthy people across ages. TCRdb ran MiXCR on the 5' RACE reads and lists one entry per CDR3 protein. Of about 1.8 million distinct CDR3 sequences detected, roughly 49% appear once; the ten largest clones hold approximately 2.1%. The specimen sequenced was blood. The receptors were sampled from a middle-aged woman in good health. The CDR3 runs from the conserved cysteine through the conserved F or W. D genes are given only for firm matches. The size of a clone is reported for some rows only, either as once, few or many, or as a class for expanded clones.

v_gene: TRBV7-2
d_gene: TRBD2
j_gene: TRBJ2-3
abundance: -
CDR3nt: TGTGCCAGCAGCTTCGAGGCTAGCGGGGGCGTGCGGTTTAGTACGCAGTATTTT
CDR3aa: CASSFEASGGVRFSTQYF

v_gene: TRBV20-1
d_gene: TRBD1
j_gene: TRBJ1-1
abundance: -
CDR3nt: TGCAGTGCTAGGCCTTTTGGACAGGTATCTTTCTCCGACACTGAAGCTTTCTTT
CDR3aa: CSARPFGQVSFSDTEAFF

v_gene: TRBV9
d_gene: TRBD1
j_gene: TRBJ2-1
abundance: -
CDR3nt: TGTGCCAGCAGCGTAGCTGGGGTTGGGACAGAGACGTACCAAGAGACCCAGTTCTTC
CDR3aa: CASSVAGVGTETYQETQFF

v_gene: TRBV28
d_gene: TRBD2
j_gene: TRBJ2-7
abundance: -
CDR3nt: TGTGCCAGCAAGAGCGGGGGTAGCTACGAGCAGTACTTC
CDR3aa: CASKSGGSYEQYF

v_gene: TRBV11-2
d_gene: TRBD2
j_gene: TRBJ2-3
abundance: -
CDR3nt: TGTGCCAGCAGCGGGGGACTAGCGGGGCCTGTTTTCGGAGATACGCAGTATTTT
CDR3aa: CASSGGLAGPVFGDTQYF

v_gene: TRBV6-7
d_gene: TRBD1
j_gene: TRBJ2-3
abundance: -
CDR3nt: TGTGCCAGCAGTGACGGCTGGACAGGTACGCAGTATTTT
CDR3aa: CASSDGWTGTQYF

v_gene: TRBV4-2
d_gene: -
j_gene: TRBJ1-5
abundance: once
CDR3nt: TGTGCCAGCAGCCGAGGTGACAGGATCGGTAATCAGCCCCAGCATTTT
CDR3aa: CASSRGDRIGNQPQHF

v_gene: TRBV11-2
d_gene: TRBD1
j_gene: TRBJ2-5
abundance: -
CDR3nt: TGTGCCAGCAGCATCGCCGGGACAGCCTCGGAGACCCAGTACTTC
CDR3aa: CASSIAGTASETQYF

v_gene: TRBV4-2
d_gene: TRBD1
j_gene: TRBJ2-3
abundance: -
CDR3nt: TGTGCCAGCAGCCAAGAGTCAGGGACAGGGTCTTATACAGATACGCAGTATTTT
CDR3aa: CASSQESGTGSYTDTQYF

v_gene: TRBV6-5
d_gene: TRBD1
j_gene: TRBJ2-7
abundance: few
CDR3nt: TGTGCCAGCAGTTACTCCCGACAGGGGGGATCCTACGAGCAGTACTTC
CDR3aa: CASSYSRQGGSYEQYF

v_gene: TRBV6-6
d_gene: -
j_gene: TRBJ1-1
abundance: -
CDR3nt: TGTGCCAGCATCCGACCGGTGGAAGGCACTGAAGCTTTCTTT
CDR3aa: CASIRPVEGTEAFF

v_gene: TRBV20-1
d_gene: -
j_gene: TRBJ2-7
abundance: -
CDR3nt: TGCAGTCCTAGCTTTTTGGTTGTATACGAGCAGTACTTC
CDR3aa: CSPSFLVVYEQYF

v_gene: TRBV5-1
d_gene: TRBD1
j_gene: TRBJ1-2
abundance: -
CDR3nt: TGCGCCAGCAGCTTTCGGGACAGGGACTATGGCTACACCTTC
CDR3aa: CASSFRDRDYGYTF

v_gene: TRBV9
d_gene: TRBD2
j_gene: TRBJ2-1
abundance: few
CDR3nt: TGTGCCAGCAGCGTAGAGGCTAGCGGGGGGATCTACAATGAGCAGTTCTTC
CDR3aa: CASSVEASGGIYNEQFF

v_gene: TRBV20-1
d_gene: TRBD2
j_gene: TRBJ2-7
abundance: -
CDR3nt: TGCAGTGGGACTAGCGGCTCCCCGTGGGGGGACCAGTACTTC
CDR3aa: CSGTSGSPWGDQYF

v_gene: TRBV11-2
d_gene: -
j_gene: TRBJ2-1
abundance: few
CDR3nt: TGTGCCAGTAAACCCCAGTCCTACTACAATGAGCAGTTCTTC
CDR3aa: CASKPQSYYNEQFF

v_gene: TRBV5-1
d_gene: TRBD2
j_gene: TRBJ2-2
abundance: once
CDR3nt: TGCGCCAGCAGCTTTAGGGAGGGCACTGGGGAGCTGTTTTTT
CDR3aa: CASSFREGTGELFF

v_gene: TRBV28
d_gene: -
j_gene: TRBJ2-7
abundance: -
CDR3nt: TGTGCCAGCATACAGGCGGGGTACTCCTACGAGCAGTACTTC
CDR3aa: CASIQAGYSYEQYF

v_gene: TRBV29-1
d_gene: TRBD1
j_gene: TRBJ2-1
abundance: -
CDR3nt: TGCAGCGTTGAAGATCGAGCGGGACAGGGGATCTATGAGCAGTTCTTC
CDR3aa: CSVEDRAGQGIYEQFF

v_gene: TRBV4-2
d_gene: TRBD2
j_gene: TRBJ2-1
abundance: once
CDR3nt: TGTGCCAGCAGCCAAGTGAGTAGCGGGGGGGGCTTCGATGAGCAGTTCTTC
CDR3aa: CASSQVSSGGGFDEQFF

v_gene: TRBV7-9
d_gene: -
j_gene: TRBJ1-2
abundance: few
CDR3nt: TGTGCCAGCAGCTTAGTAAGGGAAAACTATGGCTACACCTTC
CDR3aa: CASSLVRENYGYTF

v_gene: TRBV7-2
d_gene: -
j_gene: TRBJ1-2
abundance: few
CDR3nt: TGTGCCAGCAGCTTAGACGGTGTCGGGGCTCGTGGCTACACCTTC
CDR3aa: CASSLDGVGARGYTF

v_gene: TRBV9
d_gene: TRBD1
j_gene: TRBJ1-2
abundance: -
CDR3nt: TGTGCCAGCAGCGTAGCTCACGACGGGACAGGGGACTCTGTTAACTATGGCTACACCTTC
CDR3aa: CASSVAHDGTGDSVNYGYTF

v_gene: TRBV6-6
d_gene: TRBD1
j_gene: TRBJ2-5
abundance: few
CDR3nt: TGTGCCAGCAGTGGGACAGGGCAGGGAGAGCAGTACTTC
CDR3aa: CASSGTGQGEQYF

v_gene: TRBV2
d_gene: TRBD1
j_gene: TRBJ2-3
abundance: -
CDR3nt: TGTGCCAGCAGTGGGGTCAGGGACAGGGCGGGGAGCCATACCACGCAGTATTTT
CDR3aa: CASSGVRDRAGSHTTQYF

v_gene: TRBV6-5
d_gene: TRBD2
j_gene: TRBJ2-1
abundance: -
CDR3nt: TGTGCCAGCAGAACCGGACTAGCTGGGCATGAGCAGTTCTTC
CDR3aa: CASRTGLAGHEQFF

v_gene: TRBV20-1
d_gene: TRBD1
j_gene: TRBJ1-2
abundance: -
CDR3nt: TGCAGTGCTAGAGTGGGACAGCATGGCTACACCTTC
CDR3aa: CSARVGQHGYTF

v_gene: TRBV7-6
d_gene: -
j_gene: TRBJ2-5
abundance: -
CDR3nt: TGTGCCAGCAGCTTAGGGGTGACTAGTCCTGAGACCCAGTACTTC
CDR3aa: CASSLGVTSPETQYF

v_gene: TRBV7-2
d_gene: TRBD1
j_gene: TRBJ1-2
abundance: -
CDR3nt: TGTGCCAGCAGCCGAAGACAGGGGAGCGGGGCTAACTATGGCTACACCTTC
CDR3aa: CASSRRQGSGANYGYTF

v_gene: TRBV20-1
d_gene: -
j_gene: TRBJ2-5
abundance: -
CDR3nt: TGCAGTGCTAGAGATTTCGGGCGGACCGGGGAGACCCAGTACTTC
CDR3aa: CSARDFGRTGETQYF

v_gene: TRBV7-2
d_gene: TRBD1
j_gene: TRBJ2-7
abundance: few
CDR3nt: TGTGCCAGCAGCACCGACAGGGGTGGCGAGCAGTACTTC
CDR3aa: CASSTDRGGEQYF

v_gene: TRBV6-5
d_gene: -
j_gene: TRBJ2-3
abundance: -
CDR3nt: TGTGCCACTGCGTTACGGGGTGGAACAGATACGCAGTATTTT
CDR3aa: CATALRGGTDTQYF

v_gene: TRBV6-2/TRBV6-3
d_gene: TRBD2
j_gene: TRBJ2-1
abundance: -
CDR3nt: TGTGCCAGCAGTGGGGCTAGCGGCAACAATGAGCAGTTCTTC
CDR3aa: CASSGASGNNEQFF

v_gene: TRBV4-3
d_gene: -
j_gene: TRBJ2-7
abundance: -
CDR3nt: TGCGCCAGCAGCCAAGGTCTGATCTTCTACGAGCAGTACTTC
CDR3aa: CASSQGLIFYEQYF

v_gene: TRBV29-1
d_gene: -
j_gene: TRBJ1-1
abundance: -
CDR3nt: TGCAGCATGCGTCGGGGGTCCACTGAAGCTTTCTTT
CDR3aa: CSMRRGSTEAFF

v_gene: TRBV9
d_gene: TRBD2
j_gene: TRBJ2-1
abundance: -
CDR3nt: TGTGCCAGCAGCGTAGGAAGCGGGATTGCCTACAATGAGCAGTTCTTC
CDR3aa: CASSVGSGIAYNEQFF

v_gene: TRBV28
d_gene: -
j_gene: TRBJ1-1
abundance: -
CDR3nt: TGTGCCAGCCCCCCTAGCGTGGGGGGTGGTAGCACTGAAGCTTTCTTT
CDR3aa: CASPPSVGGGSTEAFF

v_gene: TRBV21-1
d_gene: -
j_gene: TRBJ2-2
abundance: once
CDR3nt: TGTGCCAGCAGCAAAAAATCAAGGGGACAGACAACCGGGGAGCTGTTTTTT
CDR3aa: CASSKKSRGQTTGELFF

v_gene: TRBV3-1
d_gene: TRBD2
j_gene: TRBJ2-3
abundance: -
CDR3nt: TGTGCCAGCAGCCAGAGTCTAGCGGGGATTGGCACAGATACGCAGTATTTT
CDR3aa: CASSQSLAGIGTDTQYF

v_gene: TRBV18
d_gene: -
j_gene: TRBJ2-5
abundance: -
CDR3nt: TGTGCCAGCTCCTTACAGACAGTTCAAGAGACCCAGTACTTC
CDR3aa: CASSLQTVQETQYF

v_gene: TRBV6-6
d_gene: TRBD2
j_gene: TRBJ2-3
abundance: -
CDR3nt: TGTGCCAGCAGTCATAGTGGGGGGGGACCTGCAGATACGCAGTATTTT
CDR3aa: CASSHSGGGPADTQYF

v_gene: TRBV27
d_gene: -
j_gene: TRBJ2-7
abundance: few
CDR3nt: TGTGCCAGCATCGCCGCAGGGGCCTACGAGCAGTACTTC
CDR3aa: CASIAAGAYEQYF

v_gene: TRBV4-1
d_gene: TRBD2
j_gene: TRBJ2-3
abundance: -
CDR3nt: TGCGCCAGCAGCCAAGATGGGGTAGCGGGGGGGAGCACAGATACGCAGTATTTT
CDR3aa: CASSQDGVAGGSTDTQYF

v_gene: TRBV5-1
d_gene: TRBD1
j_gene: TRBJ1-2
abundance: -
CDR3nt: TGCGCCAGCAGCCCCGGTAGAGGGGGCAGGGGATCTAACTATGGCTACACCTTC
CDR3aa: CASSPGRGGRGSNYGYTF

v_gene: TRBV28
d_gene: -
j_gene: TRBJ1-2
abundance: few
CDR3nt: TGTGCCAGCAGTTTGGACTCCTTTTTGTATGGCTACACCTTC
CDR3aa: CASSLDSFLYGYTF

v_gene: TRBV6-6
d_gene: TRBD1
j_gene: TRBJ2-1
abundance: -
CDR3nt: TGTGCCAGCAGTTACAGTACAGGGGGGAGCTCCTACAGTGAGCAGTTCTTC
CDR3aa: CASSYSTGGSSYSEQFF

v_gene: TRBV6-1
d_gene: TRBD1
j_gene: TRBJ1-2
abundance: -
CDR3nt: TGTGCCAGCTCCCCCGTCGGAGGGGGCTTTTACGTCTATGGCTACACCTTC
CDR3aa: CASSPVGGGFYVYGYTF

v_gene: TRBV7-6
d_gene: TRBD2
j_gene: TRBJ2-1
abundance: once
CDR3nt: TGTGCCAGCAGCTTAGATTCGGGGGGGATCTACAATGAGCAGTTCTTC
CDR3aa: CASSLDSGGIYNEQFF

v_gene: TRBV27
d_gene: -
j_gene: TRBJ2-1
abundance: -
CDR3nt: TGTGCCAGCAGTTTAGGCGGACTTGACAATGAGCAGTTCTTC
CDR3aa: CASSLGGLDNEQFF

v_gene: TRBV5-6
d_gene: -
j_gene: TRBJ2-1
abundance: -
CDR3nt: TGTGCCAGCAGCCCTGGACAGCGTGCGGACAATGAGCAGTTCTTC
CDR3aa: CASSPGQRADNEQFF

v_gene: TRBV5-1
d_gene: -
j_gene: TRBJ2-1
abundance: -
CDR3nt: TGCGCCAGCAGCCCGGGGGACAGACCCTTCTACAATGAGCAGTTCTTC
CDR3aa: CASSPGDRPFYNEQFF

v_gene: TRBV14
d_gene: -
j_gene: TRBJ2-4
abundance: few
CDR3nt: TGTGCCAGCAGCCAAGTAGGAGGGCAGTACTTC
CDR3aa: CASSQVGGQYF

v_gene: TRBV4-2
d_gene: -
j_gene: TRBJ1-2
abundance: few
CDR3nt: TGTGCCAGCAGCCAAGGATCAGGGGCCGAGAATGGCTACACCTTC
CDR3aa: CASSQGSGAENGYTF

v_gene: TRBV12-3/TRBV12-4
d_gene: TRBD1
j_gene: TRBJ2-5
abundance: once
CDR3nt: TGTGCCAGTCTGAGGGGACAGGGGACCGGGGAGACCCAGTACTTC
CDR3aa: CASLRGQGTGETQYF

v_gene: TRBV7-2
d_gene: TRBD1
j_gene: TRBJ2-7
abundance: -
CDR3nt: TGTGCCAGCAGAGGGACAGACTACAATGAGCAGTACTTC
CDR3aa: CASRGTDYNEQYF